These T cell receptor beta chains were read from a single sample in a study of cytomegalovirus exposure and HLA in healthy donors. Libraries were prepared by immunoSEQ multiplex PCR; TCRdb keeps only in-frame clonotypes and omits some of them. The sample lists about 130,000 clones; approximately 8.8% were seen once. The sample comprised PBMCs. All receptors derive from a middle-aged man in good health and CMV-seronegative. Each CDR3 is given with its conserved first and last residue. D genes are given only for firm matches. Clone size appears in some rows only: once, few, many, or a class for an expanded clone.

CDR3 protein,CDR3 DNA,J gene,D gene,clone size,V gene
CASSIYRGPATGELFF,TGTGCCAGCAGCATCTATAGGGGCCCAGCCACCGGGGAGCTGTTTTTT,TRBJ2-2,NA,few,TRBV9
CASSSTGGNQPQHF,TGCGCCAGCAGCTCGACAGGGGGCAATCAGCCCCAGCATTTT,TRBJ1-5,TRBD1,NA,TRBV5-1
CAISGFDVGLSTEAFF,TGTGCCATCAGTGGTTTCGACGTTGGGCTGAGCACTGAAGCTTTCTTT,TRBJ1-1,NA,NA,TRBV10-3
CASSGAHGYTF,TGTGCCAGCAGTGGGGCTCATGGCTACACCTTC,TRBJ1-2,NA,NA,TRBV6-5
CASSPNRGGNTEAFF,TGTGCCAGCAGTCCTAACAGGGGAGGGAACACTGAAGCTTTCTTT,TRBJ1-1,TRBD1,few,TRBV7-2
CAWSPGGGWDTGELFF,TGTGCCTGGAGTCCCGGGGGAGGGTGGGACACCGGGGAGCTGTTTTTT,TRBJ2-2,TRBD2,NA,TRBV30
CASSGVGGDTEAFF,TGTGCCAGCAGCGGCGTGGGGGGGGACACTGAAGCTTTCTTT,TRBJ1-1,NA,NA,TRBV9
CASSVGAQLAGVDNEQFF,TGTGCCAGCAGCGTAGGCGCCCAACTAGCGGGGGTTGACAATGAGCAGTTCTTC,TRBJ2-1,TRBD2,NA,TRBV9
CSVEDSREGVYNEQFF,TGCAGCGTTGAAGATTCCCGGGAGGGCGTCTACAATGAGCAGTTCTTC,TRBJ2-1,TRBD2,NA,TRBV29-1
CASSFGLARGTDTQYF,TGTGCCAGCAGCTTCGGACTAGCGAGGGGCACAGATACGCAGTATTTT,TRBJ2-3,TRBD2,few,TRBV14
CASSLPGVTYNSPLHF,TGTGCCAGCAGCTTGCCGGGGGTCACCTATAATTCACCCCTCCACTTT,TRBJ1-6,NA,few,TRBV5-5
CASKTTGGPGNTIYF,TGTGCCAGCAAAACAACGGGGGGGCCTGGAAACACCATATATTTT,TRBJ1-3,NA,NA,TRBV6-5
CASSQEAGAYEQYF,TGCGCCAGCAGCCAAGAGGCAGGGGCCTACGAGCAGTACTTC,TRBJ2-7,NA,NA,TRBV4-1
CASSLEFPGGADTQYF,TGTGCCAGCAGCTTAGAGTTTCCAGGGGGCGCAGATACGCAGTATTTT,TRBJ2-3,TRBD1,NA,TRBV7-6
CATSRDPHSNQPQHF,TGTGCCACCAGCAGAGATCCCCATAGCAATCAGCCCCAGCATTTT,TRBJ1-5,NA,NA,TRBV15
CASSLADYGYTF,TGTGCCAGCAGCTTGGCTGACTATGGCTACACCTTC,TRBJ1-2,NA,few,TRBV5-4
CASSNPLGDRETQYF,TGTGCCAGCAGCAACCCGCTTGGAGATCGGGAGACCCAGTACTTC,TRBJ2-5,NA,few,TRBV11-1